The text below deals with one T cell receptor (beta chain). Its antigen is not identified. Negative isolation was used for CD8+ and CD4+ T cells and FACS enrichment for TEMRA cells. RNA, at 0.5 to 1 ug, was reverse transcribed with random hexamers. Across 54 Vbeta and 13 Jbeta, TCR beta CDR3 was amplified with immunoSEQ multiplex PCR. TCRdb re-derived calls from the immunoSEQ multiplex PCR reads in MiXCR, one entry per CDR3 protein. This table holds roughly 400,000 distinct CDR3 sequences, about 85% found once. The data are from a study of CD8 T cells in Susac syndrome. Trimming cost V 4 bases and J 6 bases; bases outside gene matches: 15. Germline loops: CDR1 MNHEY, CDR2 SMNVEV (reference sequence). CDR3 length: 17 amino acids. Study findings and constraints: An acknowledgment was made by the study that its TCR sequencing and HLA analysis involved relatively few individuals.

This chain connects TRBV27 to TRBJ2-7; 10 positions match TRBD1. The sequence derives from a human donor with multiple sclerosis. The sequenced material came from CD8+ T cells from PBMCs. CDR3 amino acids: CASSSRLNWDRGIEQYF. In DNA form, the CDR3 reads TGTGCCAGCAGTTCGAGACTCAATTGGGACAGGGGAATCGAGCAGTACTTC.